The 23 T cell receptor beta chains given below trace back to one sample, sequenced in a study of blood T cell repertoires in COVID-19. Measured with immunoSEQ multiplex PCR; TCRdb has only the in-frame clones, and not every one. The data show 130,000 or so clones, approximately 88% seen once. Source material: peripheral blood. Every receptor here comes from a woman aged 80 or older with acute or convalescent COVID-19.

The CDR3 region is CASTLGLAEYNEQFF. In DNA form, the CDR3 reads TGTGCCAGCACCCTCGGACTAGCGGAATACAATGAGCAGTTCTTC. The gene calls are TRBV7-2 and TRBJ2-1, with 10 bases lining up with TRBD2. CDR1 is SGHTA, CDR2 FQGNSA, per germline. Trimming at V came to 7 bases and at J to 4 bases, leaving 7 bases not matched to a gene. The CDR3 loop spans 15 amino acids.

The chain has TRBV27 and TRBJ2-3, with no clear D. Trimming left V 7 bases short and J 0 bases short, with 11 bases between. There are 14 residues in the CDR3. Looked up from germline, CDR1 is MNHEY and CDR2 is SMNVEV (reference sequence). The CDR3, as DNA: TGTGCCAGCAAATTCCCTACTAGCACAGATACGCAGTATTTT. This gives the protein CASKFPTSTDTQYF.

The chain recombines TRBV30 with TRBJ1-6; 7 bases are a match to TRBD1. Germline-derived CDR1 and CDR2 are GTSNPN and SVGIG (reference sequence). There are 15 residues in the CDR3. V shed 6 bases and J 14 bases; nucleotides not matched to a gene: 19. The DNA of the CDR3 is TGTGCCTGTCAAGAAAAAACAGGGGCCGCCTCGGCCCTCCACTTT. Translation: CACQEKTGAASALHF. The variable domain in full, completed from reference TRBV30 and TRBJ1-6, reads SQTIHQWPATLVQPVGSPLSLECTVEGTSNPNLYWYRQAAGRGLQLLFYSVGIGQISSEVPQNLSASRPQDRQFILSSKKLLLSDSGFYLCACQEKTGAASALHFGNGTRLTVT.

This clone was counted a few times. The chain combines TRBV7-9 with TRBJ1-2; perhaps TRBD1 as D (5 bases). Germline-derived CDR1 and CDR2 are SEHNR and FQNEAQ (reference sequence). The CDR3 contains 12 residues. V shed 1 base and J shed 7 bases, with 7 bases lying between them. The CDR3 spells CASSLEGVGYTF. The CDR3 region has the DNA TGTGCCAGCAGCTTAGAAGGGGTTGGCTACACCTTC.

Here the CDR3 DNA reads TGTGCCAGCTCACCACTGGAGAACTATGGCTACACCTTC. Its protein is CASSPLENYGYTF. The chain carries TRBV18 and TRBJ1-2; no clear D. V lost 1 base, J lost 2 bases, and 5 bases lay in between. The CDR3 totals 13 residues. Per germline, CDR1 KGHSH and CDR2 LQKENI.

The chain recombines TRBV10-3 with TRBJ1-4, with D unresolved. Germline CDR1 and CDR2: ENHRY and SYGVKD. CDR3 length: 15 residues. Trimming took 0 bases from V and 3 from J, leaving 8 bases between them. CDR3: CAISESHGANEKLFF. The CDR3 bases are TGTGCCATCAGTGAGTCGCACGGGGCTAATGAAAAACTGTTTTTT.

The V gene is TRBV7-8, the J gene TRBJ1-3, with D perhaps matching TRBD1 (5 bases). This CDR3 comprises 14 residues. The V end was cut by 6 bases, the J end by 4 bases, with 13 bases between. Germline assignment: CDR1 SGHVS and CDR2 FQNEAQ. The CDR3 sequence: CASRPDRLGNTIYF. DNA for the CDR3: TGTGCCAGCAGACCCGACAGACTGGGAAACACCATATATTTT.

The chain recombines TRBV3-1 (or the pseudogene TRBV3-2) with TRBJ2-7; tentatively, D is TRBD2 (6 bases). The CDR3 contains 15 residues. Trimming removed 4 bases at V and 2 bases at J, with 15 bases between. CDR1 LGHDT and CDR2 YNNKEL come from the germline V gene (reference sequence). CDR3: CASSPGGAHAYEQYF. In DNA form, the CDR3 reads TGTGCCAGCAGCCCCGGGGGAGCACATGCCTACGAGCAGTACTTC.

This clone turned up a few times. The V and J genes are TRBV30 and TRBJ1-2; 11 positions agree with TRBD1. The CDR3 consists of 15 residues. Germline V gene data show CDR1 as GTSNPN and CDR2 as SVGIG (reference sequence). After removal of 5 bases from V and 6 bases from J, the junction contained 11 bases not matched to a gene. The CDR3 here is CAWGGQGVRNHGYTF. In DNA form, the CDR3 reads TGTGCCTGGGGGGGACAGGGGGTGCGGAATCATGGCTACACCTTC.

This rearrangement joins TRBV6-6 to TRBJ1-5, with 7 bases lining up with TRBD1. Germline V gene sequence: CDR1 MNHNY, CDR2 SVGAGI (reference sequence). The J segment lost 2 bases and the V segment lost 5 bases, leaving 9 bases of the junction unmatched. The CDR3 consists of 16 residues. CDR3 in amino acids: CASSPLDRDRNQPQHF. The CDR3 DNA follows: TGTGCCAGCAGTCCACTAGACAGGGATCGCAATCAGCCCCAGCATTTT.

The chain recombines TRBV9 with TRBJ2-3; possibly TRBD1 for D (6 bases). Between the trimmed V and J ends, which lost 2 bases and 6 bases, there was a span of 13 bases. This CDR3 has 14 amino acids. CDR1 and CDR2 (germline): SGDLS, YYNGEE. The CDR3 region is CASSVQGSGDTQYF. As DNA, the CDR3 is TGTGCCAGCAGCGTCCAGGGGTCTGGGGATACGCAGTATTTT.

This rearrangement joins TRBV6-7 to TRBJ1-3; weak D call: TRBD1 (6 bases). TRBV6-7 is assigned to the ORF class and has an uncertain function. This CDR3 has 18 residues. Trimming pared 6 bases from V and 8 bases from J, leaving 29 bases between. The CDR3 sequence is CASRKTGRLARKMDTIYF. CDR3 nucleotides: TGTGCCAGCAGAAAGACAGGTAGATTGGCTCGAAAGATGGACACCATATATTTT.

The V call is TRBV2, the J call TRBJ1-4; maybe TRBD1 (5 bases). CDR3 length: 13 amino acids. V lost 2 bases to trimming and J lost 10 bases, with 11 bases between them. The germline gives CDR1 SNHLY, CDR2 FYNNEI. The DNA for the CDR3 is TGTGCCAGCAGTGAACCGCAGGGCGGAAAACTGTTTTTT. This sequence encodes CASSEPQGGKLFF.

The genes are TRBV19 and TRBJ1-2, with D perhaps matching TRBD1 (5 bases). This CDR3 region has 15 residues. With 2 bases removed from V and 4 bases from J, the gap between germline ends came to 14 bases. Germline lookup yields CDR1 LNHDA and CDR2 SQIVND (reference sequence). The CDR3 reads CASSISQGGGYGYTF. DNA of the CDR3: TGTGCCAGTAGTATATCCCAGGGAGGTGGCTATGGCTACACCTTC.

This clone was recorded only once. The chain joins TRBV30 to TRBJ2-4; maybe TRBD2 (7 bases). Trimming removed 1 base at V and 1 base at J, with 20 bases between. This CDR3 spans 18 amino acids. The V gene's germline CDR1 is GTSNPN and CDR2 SVGIG (reference sequence). CDR3 in DNA: TGTGCCTGGAGTGAAACCGGGGGGCTCTCGGGTGCCAAAAACATTCAGTACTTC. Its translation is CAWSETGGLSGAKNIQYF.

The chain couples TRBV2 to TRBJ1-2; D gene uncertain. The germline V gene encodes CDR1 SNHLY and CDR2 FYNNEI. This CDR3 has 15 amino acids. With 5 bases removed from V and 5 bases from J, the gap between germline ends came to 18 bases. The CDR3 DNA reads as TGTGCCAGCAGTCCCCGTGAGACATCTCCGTATGGCTACACCTTC. Protein: CASSPRETSPYGYTF.

The genes are TRBV7-8 and TRBJ2-1; D possibly corresponds to TRBD2 (5 bases). The germline V gene has CDR1 SGHVS and CDR2 FQNEAQ. This CDR3 has 16 amino acids. V was trimmed by 5 bases and J by 4 bases, leaving 18 bases between them. The CDR3 loop reads CASSPRRARTYNEQFF. CDR3 DNA sequence: TGTGCCAGCAGCCCCCGGCGGGCCCGAACTTACAATGAGCAGTTCTTC. Looking up the rest from reference TRBV7-8 and TRBJ2-1 gives the full variable domain: GAGVSQSPRYKVAKRGQDVALRCDPISGHVSLFWYQQALGQGPEFLTYFQNEAQLDKSGLPSDRFFAERPEGSVSTLKIQRTQQEDSAVYLCASSPRRARTYNEQFFGPGTRLTVL.

The chain combines TRBV2 with TRBJ2-7; 7 bases map to TRBD2. The CDR3 has 12 amino acids. V was pared by 1 base and J by 7 bases, with 1 base of the junction left unmatched. CDR1 is SNHLY and CDR2 is FYNNEI in the germline V gene. CDR3 bases: TGTGCCAGCAGTGAAGAACTAGCGGAGCAGTACTTC. Amino acids: CASSEELAEQYF.

The CDR3 here is CASSPPILTQYF. CDR3 DNA: TGTGCCAGCAGCCCCCCAATTTTGACGCAGTATTTT. This rearrangement joins TRBV12-3 or TRBV12-4 to TRBJ2-3; no firm D call. V lost 6 bases to trimming and J lost 9 bases, with 13 bases between them. This CDR3 has 12 residues.

V and J are TRBV24-1 and TRBJ2-3; 12 positions match TRBD2. V dropped 5 bases and J dropped 6; count of bases not matched to a gene: 5. Germline V gene data show CDR1 as KGHDR and CDR2 as SFDVKD. The CDR3 is made up of 15 amino acids. The CDR3 region is CATSGLAGGPDTQYF. CDR3 bases: TGTGCCACCAGTGGCCTAGCGGGAGGGCCCGATACGCAGTATTTT.

This clone was picked up a small number of times. The rearrangement joins TRBV2 to TRBJ2-5; 11 bases fit TRBD2. The germline CDR1 and CDR2 sequences are SNHLY and FYNNEI. This CDR3 spans 14 amino acids. The ends lost 6 bases at V and 3 bases at J; junction bases unmatched: 3. CDR3 sequence: CASSMTSGKETQYF. CDR3 nucleotides: TGTGCCAGCAGCATGACTAGCGGGAAAGAGACCCAGTACTTC.

The rearrangement uses TRBV5-8 and TRBJ1-5, with D perhaps matching TRBD1 (5 bases). V was shortened by 4 bases and J by 4 bases, with 12 bases between the two germline ends. This CDR3 is 14 amino acids long. Per germline, CDR1 SGHTS and CDR2 YDEGEE. DNA for the CDR3: TGTGCCAGCAGCATACCGGGGGGGAATCAGCCCCAGCATTTT. Its translation: CASSIPGGNQPQHF.

V and J are TRBV4-3 and TRBJ2-2; 7 bases line up with TRBD1. The V and J ends lost 0 bases and 3 bases, in that order; junction bases with no gene match: 4. This CDR3 has 16 amino acids. Germline CDR1 LGHNA, CDR2 YSLEER. CDR3 residues: CASSQDTRGYTGELFF. CDR3 coding DNA: TGCGCCAGCAGCCAAGATACCAGGGGGTACACCGGGGAGCTGTTTTTT.